This TCR beta chain was retrieved from a study of CD8+CD57+ T cells in acquired aplastic anemia. Study-wide context: DNA recovered from sorted CD4+ and CD8+ cells had a mean of approximately 3.4 ug. Study results and caveats: Overlap between patients and controls comprised 25 to 35 CD8+ CDR3 sequences. In CD8+ cells, Simpson's diversity showed no significant difference between patients and controls.

CDR3 length equals 15 residues. Germline-derived CDR1 and CDR2 are MGHRA and YSYEKL. Trimming shortened V by 1 base and J by 3 bases, and 13 bases separated the two germline ends. Selection for sequencing was limited to patients who had shown CD8+CD57+ cell expansion by flow cytometry. This clonotype occurred many times. The antigen remains unidentified. Both TCR beta VDJ combination and CDR3 sequence profiling were carried out. Genomic DNA was the template for this profiling. TCRdb reanalysed the reads using MiXCR and keeps one entry per CDR3 protein. Among some 180,000 distinct CDR3 sequences, about 60% were seen once, and the ten largest hold roughly 42%.

Sequenced: sorted CD4+, CD8+, or CD8+CD57+ T cells (not recorded which) from PBMCs. The V and J genes are TRBV4-1 and TRBJ2-7; D tentatively reads TRBD1 or TRBD2 (5 bases each). This TCR was recovered from a human donor with aplastic anemia. As DNA, the CDR3 is TGCGCCAGCAGCCAAGTAGAGGGACCCCTCTACGAGCAGTACTTC. It specifies CASSQVEGPLYEQYF.